This T cell receptor beta chain was retrieved from a study of cytomegalovirus exposure and HLA in healthy donors. This CDR3 is 12 amino acids long. Trimming took 4 bases from V and 5 from J, leaving 9 bases between them. Germline CDR1 SGHKS, CDR2 YYEKEE (reference sequence). Primers: 60 Vbeta forward and 13 Jbeta reverse. Generated by immunoSEQ multiplex PCR, the TCRdb table keeps only in-frame clones and is missing some. Of hundreds of thousands of clones listed, over 75% are singletons. This clone has a handful of counts. The sequencing input was PBMCs. The rearrangement links TRBV5-5 to TRBJ1-2, with no clear D. This clonotype was sampled from a man aged 18 to 29 in good health and CMV-seronegative. CDR3 nucleotides: TGTGCCAGCAGCGGTGCGATTTATGGCTACACCTTC. Its protein product is CASSGAIYGYTF.